The 26 T cell receptor beta chains below were found in one sample sequenced in a study of spatial heterogeneity in lung cancer (dated by TCRdb to between 2018 and 2021). The sample's time point label, in plain terms: blood at routine non-recurrence follow-up after resection. TCR sequencing used whole RNA extracted from tumor and nontumor lung tissue, or from cryopreserved PBMC samples, without cell sorting. Library construction relied on 5' RACE. The sample was run on a NextSeq 500. Starting from the raw public reads, TCRdb applied fastp trimming at Q25, assembled clones with MiXCR and retained in-frame beta chains. All rows with the same CDR3 protein become a single entry with the most common DNA and genes. Within this sample are 45,000 to 65,000 distinct CDR3 sequences, with roughly 7% of them counted one time only. The ten largest clones take up over 30% of the sample. Sequenced here: PBMCs, sampled at follow-up. Source of these receptors: a female donor with early-stage non-small cell lung cancer.

V gene TRBV19 combines with J gene TRBJ2-7; 9 bases fit TRBD1. Germline CDR1 is LNHDA and CDR2 is SQIVND (reference sequence). CDR3 size: 14 residues. V was clipped by 7 bases and J by 4 bases; unmatched bases: 8. The CDR3 region has the DNA TGTGCCAGTACCCCGACAGGGGGTGCGTACGAGCAGTACTTC. It translates to CASTPTGGAYEQYF. The variable domain in full, completed from reference TRBV19 and TRBJ2-7, reads DGGITQSPKYLFRKEGQNVTLSCEQNLNHDAMYWYRQDPGQGLRLIYYSQIVNDFQKGDIAEGYSVSREKKESFPLTVTSAQKNPTAFYLCASTPTGGAYEQYFGPGTRLTVT.

This clonotype came up many times. This rearrangement joins TRBV20-1 to TRBJ1-6; no clear D. The CDR3 has 13 amino acids. Looked up from germline, CDR1 is DFQATT and CDR2 is SNEGSKA (reference sequence). The germline V and J ends were trimmed by 6 bases and 7 bases, with 13 bases remaining between them. For the CDR3, the DNA is TGCAGTGCGGTCCGGTCGAGGAATTCACCCCTCCACTTT. Translating gives CSAVRSRNSPLHF.

The chain couples TRBV11-2 to TRBJ2-1; 11 positions match TRBD2. CDR1 and CDR2 from the germline V gene are SGHAT and FQNNGV. The CDR3 sequence is 15 residues long. J was trimmed by 8 bases and V by 1 base; bases with no gene match: 4. CDR3 residues: CASSLGLAGGYEQFF. The CDR3 DNA is TGTGCCAGCAGCTTAGGGCTAGCGGGGGGTTATGAGCAGTTCTTC. Together with reference TRBV11-2 and TRBJ2-1, the CDR3 gives the full variable domain: EAGVAQSPRYKIIEKRQSVAFWCNPISGHATLYWYQQILGQGPKLLIQFQNNGVVDDSQLPKDRFSAERLKGVDSTLKIQPAKLEDSAVYLCASSLGLAGGYEQFFGPGTRLTVL.

The chain is built from TRBV7-2 and TRBJ1-6; no reliable D call. This CDR3 spans 15 amino acids. The germline V gene encodes CDR1 SGHTA and CDR2 FQGNSA. V was clipped by 4 bases and J by 0 bases, with 7 bases between them. The CDR3 here is CASSSKYSYNSPLHF. Written as DNA, the CDR3 is TGTGCCAGCAGCTCAAAGTACTCCTATAATTCACCCCTCCACTTT.

This clonotype turned up a few times. V gene TRBV20-1 combines with J gene TRBJ1-2; tentatively, D is TRBD1 (6 bases). Per germline, CDR1 DFQATT and CDR2 SNEGSKA (reference sequence). The CDR3 covers 12 residues. Trimming stripped 3 bases from V and 7 bases from J, with 12 bases between. The CDR3 loop reads CSASTGMSGYTF. The CDR3 coding sequence is TGCAGTGCTAGTACAGGGATGAGTGGCTACACCTTC.

This chain links TRBV5-1 with TRBJ2-5; D gene ambiguous. CDR3 length: 13 residues. Germline assignment: CDR1 SGHRS and CDR2 YFSETQ. Trimming shortened V by 0 bases and J by 4 bases, and 7 bases separated the two germline ends. CDR3 bases: TGCGCCAGCAGCTTGGATGGCGTAGAGACCCAGTACTTC. Amino acid sequence: CASSLDGVETQYF.

This clonotype was counted many times. This sequence joins TRBV28 and TRBJ2-1; D unresolved. V was clipped by 7 bases and J by 0 bases, with 7 bases between them. The CDR3 consists of 13 residues. Germline V gene sequence: CDR1 MDHEN, CDR2 SYDVKM. CDR3 sequence reads: CASTWSSYNEQFF. The CDR3 bases are TGTGCCAGCACGTGGAGCTCCTACAATGAGCAGTTCTTC.

The chain has TRBV7-8 and TRBJ1-5; D remains unclear. V was pared by 1 base and J by 6 bases, with 10 bases between. Germline assignment: CDR1 SGHVS and CDR2 FQNEAQ. The CDR3 loop spans 14 amino acids. DNA for the CDR3: TGTGCCAGCAGCTTAGGGGATGAGGGTCAGCCCCAGCATTTT. It specifies CASSLGDEGQPQHF.

CDR3 DNA: TGTGCCAGCAGTTATACGGGAAATTACAATGAGCAGTTCTTC. Protein: CASSYTGNYNEQFF. The chain is built from TRBV28 and TRBJ2-1, with D perhaps matching TRBD2 (5 bases). The germline gives CDR1 MDHEN, CDR2 SYDVKM. CDR3 length: 14 residues. V dropped 4 bases and J dropped 4 bases, with 11 bases sitting between them.

This clonotype appeared many times. CDR3 in DNA: TGTGCCAGCAGGGGAGGACTATTACCCGGGGAGCTGTTTTTT. Encoded protein: CASRGGLLPGELFF. J is TRBJ2-2 and V is TRBV6-2 or TRBV6-3, with TRBD2 as a possible D gene (6 bases). Germline loops: CDR1 MNHEY, CDR2 SVGEGT. CDR3 length equals 14 residues. Trimming left V 6 bases short and J 6 bases short, with 14 bases between.

At least ten counts were recorded for this clonotype. This chain joins TRBV2 and TRBJ2-7, with 10 bases fitting TRBD1. V lost 4 bases and J lost 3; bases outside the gene matches: 3. Germline CDR1 reads SNHLY; CDR2 reads FYNNEI. The CDR3 totals 14 residues. Here the CDR3 DNA reads TGTGCCAGCAGTGGGGACAGGGGATACTACGAGCAGTACTTC. Translation gives CASSGDRGYYEQYF.

This clonotype was counted between two and nine times. The gene calls are TRBV19 and TRBJ1-5; D ambiguous. Germline CDR1 reads LNHDA; CDR2 reads SQIVND (reference sequence). The ends were cut back, 5 bases at V and 0 bases at J, with 11 bases in the middle. The CDR3 runs to 15 residues. The CDR3 region has the DNA TGTGCCAGTAGTTTGACCAGTTATAGCAATCAGCCCCAGCATTTT. Protein: CASSLTSYSNQPQHF. The full variable domain, with the rest looked up from reference TRBV19 and TRBJ1-5, is DGGITQSPKYLFRKEGQNVTLSCEQNLNHDAMYWYRQDPGQGLRLIYYSQIVNDFQKGDIAEGYSVSREKKESFPLTVTSAQKNPTAFYLCASSLTSYSNQPQHFGDGTRLSIL.

This clonotype was observed many times. The J gene is TRBJ1-2, the V gene TRBV20-1, with D tentatively TRBD1 (6 bases). Germline V lookup: CDR1 DFQATT, CDR2 SNEGSKA (reference sequence). V was shortened by 1 base and J by 8 bases, with 17 bases between the two germline ends. CDR3 length: 14 amino acids. Here the CDR3 reads CSARVAGAAEGYTF. The CDR3 DNA reads as TGCAGTGCTAGAGTGGCAGGGGCAGCGGAGGGCTACACCTTC.

The chain uses TRBV6-5 and TRBJ1-6, with 9 bases identical to TRBD1. The germline CDR1 and CDR2 sequences are MNHEY and SVGAGI. The J segment lost 6 bases and the V segment lost 6 bases, leaving 9 bases of the junction unmatched. The CDR3 is made up of 16 amino acids. The CDR3 loop is CASRGQGSLPNSPLHF. As DNA, the CDR3 is TGTGCCAGCAGGGGACAGGGTTCCCTCCCTAATTCACCCCTCCACTTT.

This clonotype was recorded at least ten times. This chain joins TRBV29-1 and TRBJ1-1; 7 nucleotides align to TRBD1. Per the germline V gene, CDR1 is SQVTM and CDR2 is ANQGSEA. The CDR3 is 13 residues long. Germline trimming cut 3 bases from V and 2 bases from J; bases unmatched to any gene: 3. DNA of the CDR3: TGCAGCGTTGACAGGGGGAAAAACACTGAAGCTTTCTTT. This encodes CSVDRGKNTEAFF.

This clonotype was recorded at least ten times. The J gene is TRBJ2-3, the V gene TRBV7-2, with 14 bases fitting TRBD2. Germline loops: CDR1 SGHTA, CDR2 FQGNSA. Unmatched junction bases numbered 4, after V lost 5 bases and J lost 3 bases. The CDR3 is 16 amino acids. CDR3 in amino acids: CASSTGLAGVTDTQYF. The CDR3 DNA reads as TGTGCCAGCAGCACGGGACTAGCGGGGGTAACAGATACGCAGTATTTT.

This clonotype was found many times. This chain uses TRBV7-9 with TRBJ2-5; 8 positions match TRBD2. The CDR3 is made up of 14 amino acids. Germline V lookup: CDR1 SEHNR, CDR2 FQNEAQ (reference sequence). V trimming: 5 bases; J trimming: 5 bases; junction bases outside the gene matches: 7. The CDR3 loop is CASSPRGAGETQYF. DNA for the CDR3: TGTGCCAGCAGCCCGCGGGGGGCGGGGGAGACCCAGTACTTC. Based on the CDR3 plus reference TRBV7-9 and TRBJ2-5, the full variable domain is DTGVSQNPRHKITKRGQNVTFRCDPISEHNRLYWYRQTLGQGPEFLTYFQNEAQLEKSRLLSDRFSAERPKGSFSTLEIQRTEQGDSAMYLCASSPRGAGETQYFGPGTRLLVL.

This sequence joins TRBV12-3 or TRBV12-4 and TRBJ2-3; D call uncertain. V shed 9 bases and J shed 3 bases, with 10 bases lying between them. The CDR3 is 12 amino acids. CDR3 sequence reads: CASTIGTDTQYF. The CDR3, as DNA: TGTGCCAGTACAATCGGTACAGATACGCAGTATTTT.

This clonotype was picked up a small number of times. The V call is TRBV29-1, the J call TRBJ2-7, with unresolved D. The CDR3 runs 12 residues. The V and J ends lost 7 bases and 2 bases respectively, with 12 bases between them. The germline V gene encodes CDR1 SQVTM and CDR2 ANQGSEA. The CDR3 region has the DNA TGCAGCGCAAGTGTCCACACCTACGAGCAGTACTTC. Amino acids: CSASVHTYEQYF.

The chain couples TRBV7-2 to TRBJ1-6, with D hard to call. CDR3 length: 11 residues. Trimming pared 4 bases from V and 9 bases from J, leaving 4 bases between. The germline CDR1 and CDR2 sequences are SGHTA and FQGNSA. CDR3 residues: CASSSGSPLHF. CDR3 nucleotide sequence: TGTGCCAGCAGCTCTGGTTCACCCCTCCACTTT. The full variable domain, rest sourced from reference TRBV7-2 and TRBJ1-6, is GAGVSQSPSNKVTEKGKDVELRCDPISGHTALYWYRQSLGQGLEFLIYFQGNSAPDKSGLPSDRFSAERTGGSVSTLTIQRTQQEDSAVYLCASSSGSPLHFGNGTRLTVT.

This clonotype was picked up many times. The chain employs TRBV7-9 and TRBJ2-5, with D possibly being TRBD2 (5 bases). V lost 3 bases and J 1 base, leaving 6 bases between the germline ends. The CDR3 has 13 amino acids. Germline CDR1 is SEHNR and CDR2 is FQNEAQ (reference sequence). DNA for the CDR3: TGTGCCAGCAGCTTGACTATCCAAGAGACCCAGTACTTC. Amino acid sequence: CASSLTIQETQYF.

The table lists this clonotype with a few counts. V is TRBV7-3 and J is TRBJ2-3, with TRBD2 matching over 9 bases. Trimming took 1 base from V and 0 from J; bases not matched to a gene: 11. Germline V lookup: CDR1 SGHTA, CDR2 FQGTGA. This CDR3 contains 19 residues. The DNA for the CDR3 is TGTGCCAGCAGCTTAAGTGGTCTAGCGGGGATCCCTAGCACAGATACGCAGTATTTT. Protein sequence: CASSLSGLAGIPSTDTQYF.

This rearrangement joins TRBV7-8 to TRBJ2-1; D gene ambiguous. The CDR3 sequence is 16 residues long. Germline CDR1 is SGHVS and CDR2 is FQNEAQ. Trimming removed 0 bases at V and 4 bases at J, with 13 bases between. CDR3: CASSLAPPAAYNEQFF. Written as DNA, the CDR3 is TGTGCCAGCAGCTTAGCGCCACCGGCGGCTTACAATGAGCAGTTCTTC.

J is TRBJ1-6 and V is TRBV12-3 or TRBV12-4; D remains ambiguous. V shed 3 bases and J shed 6 bases, with 3 bases lying between them. The CDR3 totals 12 residues. The CDR3 DNA reads as TGTGCCAGCAGTTTGGCTAATTCACCCCTCCACTTT. It yields the protein CASSLANSPLHF.

V is TRBV6-5 and J is TRBJ1-6; D might be TRBD1 (5 bases). The CDR3 loop spans 16 amino acids. Between the trimmed V and J ends, which lost 2 bases and 7 bases, there was a span of 15 bases. Germline assignment: CDR1 MNHEY and CDR2 SVGAGI. This CDR3 reads CASSYPRGGENSPLHF. CDR3 nucleotide sequence: TGTGCCAGCAGTTACCCGAGGGGAGGAGAGAATTCACCCCTCCACTTT.

The table lists this clonotype with many counts. V usage is TRBV3-1 and J usage is TRBJ2-1; 9 bases map to TRBD1. This CDR3 has 15 amino acids. Germline assignment: CDR1 LGHDT and CDR2 YNNKEL (reference sequence). The junction had 4 bases not matched to a gene; V was cut back by 4 bases and J by 3 bases. The chain's CDR3 is CASSPGGQGYNEQFF. Written as DNA, the CDR3 is TGTGCCAGCAGCCCGGGGGGACAGGGCTACAATGAGCAGTTCTTC.